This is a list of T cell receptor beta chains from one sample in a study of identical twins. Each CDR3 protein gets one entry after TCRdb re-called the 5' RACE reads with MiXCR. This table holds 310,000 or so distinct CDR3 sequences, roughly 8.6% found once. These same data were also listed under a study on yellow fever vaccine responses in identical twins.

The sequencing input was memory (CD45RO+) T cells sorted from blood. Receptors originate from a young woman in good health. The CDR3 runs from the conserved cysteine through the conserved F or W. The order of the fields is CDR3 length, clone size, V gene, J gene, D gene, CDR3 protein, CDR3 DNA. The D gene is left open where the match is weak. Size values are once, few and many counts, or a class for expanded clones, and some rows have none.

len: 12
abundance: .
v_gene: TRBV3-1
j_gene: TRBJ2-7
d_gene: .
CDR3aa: CTSSQGGYEQYF
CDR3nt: TGTACCAGCAGCCAAGGGGGCTACGAGCAGTACTTC

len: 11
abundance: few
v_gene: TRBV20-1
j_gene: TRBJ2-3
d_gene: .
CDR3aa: CSARGGHTQYF
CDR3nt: TGCAGTGCTAGAGGAGGTCATACGCAGTATTTT

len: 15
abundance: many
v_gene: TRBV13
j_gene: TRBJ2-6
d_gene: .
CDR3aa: CASSLGGPGANVLTF
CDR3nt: TGTGCCAGCAGCTTAGGAGGTCCTGGGGCCAACGTCCTGACTTTC

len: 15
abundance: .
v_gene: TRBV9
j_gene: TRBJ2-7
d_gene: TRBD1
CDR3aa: CASSVEVGGFYEQYF
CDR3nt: TGTGCCAGCAGCGTAGAGGTAGGGGGCTTCTACGAGCAGTACTTC

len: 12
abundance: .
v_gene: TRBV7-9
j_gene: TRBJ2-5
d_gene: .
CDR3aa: CASSFGPETQYF
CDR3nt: TGTGCCAGCAGCTTTGGGCCAGAGACCCAGTACTTC

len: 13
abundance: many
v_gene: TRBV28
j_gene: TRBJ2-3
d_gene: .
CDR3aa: CASSFGSTDTQYF
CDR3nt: TGTGCCAGCAGTTTTGGGAGCACAGATACGCAGTATTTT

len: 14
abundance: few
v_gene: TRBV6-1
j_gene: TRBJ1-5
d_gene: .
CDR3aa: CASSGTYSNQPQHF
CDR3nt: TGTGCCAGCTCTGGGACCTATAGCAATCAGCCCCAGCATTTT

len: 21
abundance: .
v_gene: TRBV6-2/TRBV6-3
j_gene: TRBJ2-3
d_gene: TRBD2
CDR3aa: CASSYYAPSTSGPIGTDTQYF
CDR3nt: TGTGCCAGCAGTTACTACGCGCCTAGTACTAGCGGCCCGATTGGCACAGATACGCAGTATTTT

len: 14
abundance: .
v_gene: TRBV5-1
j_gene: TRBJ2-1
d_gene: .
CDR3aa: CASSRPEIHNEQFF
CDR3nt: TGCGCCAGCAGCAGACCAGAGATACACAATGAGCAGTTCTTC

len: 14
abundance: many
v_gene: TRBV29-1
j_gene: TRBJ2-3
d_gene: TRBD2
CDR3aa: CSVEIAGATDTQYF
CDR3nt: TGCAGCGTTGAGATAGCGGGGGCCACAGATACGCAGTATTTT

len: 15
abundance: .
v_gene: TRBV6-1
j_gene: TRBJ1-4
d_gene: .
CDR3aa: CASSDPGGRRGKLFF
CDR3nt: TGTGCCAGCAGCGATCCTGGAGGGCGTAGGGGAAAACTGTTTTTT

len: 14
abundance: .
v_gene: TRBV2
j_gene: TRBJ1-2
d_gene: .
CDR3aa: CASILAPVDYGYTF
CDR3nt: TGTGCCAGCATATTGGCCCCGGTGGACTATGGCTACACCTTC

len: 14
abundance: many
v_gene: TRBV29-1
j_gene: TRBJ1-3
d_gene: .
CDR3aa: CSVEEVGAGNTIYF
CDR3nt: TGCAGCGTTGAAGAGGTGGGGGCCGGAAACACCATATATTTT

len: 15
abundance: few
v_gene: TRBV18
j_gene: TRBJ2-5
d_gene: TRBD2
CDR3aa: CASSPAGGTGETQYF
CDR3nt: TGTGCCAGCTCACCAGCGGGGGGGACTGGAGAGACCCAGTACTTC

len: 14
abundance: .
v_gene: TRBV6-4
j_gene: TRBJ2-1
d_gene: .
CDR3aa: CASSDSTGAGEQFF
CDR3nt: TGTGCCAGCAGTGACTCGACGGGGGCTGGGGAGCAGTTCTTC

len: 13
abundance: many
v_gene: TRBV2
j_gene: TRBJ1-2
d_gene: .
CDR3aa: CASSPGRGYGYTF
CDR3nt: TGTGCCAGCAGTCCCGGACGGGGCTATGGCTACACCTTC

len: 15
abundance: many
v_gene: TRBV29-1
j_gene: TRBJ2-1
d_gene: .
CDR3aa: CSVQSYRSTYNEQFF
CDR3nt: TGCAGCGTCCAATCCTACAGGAGCACATACAATGAGCAGTTCTTC

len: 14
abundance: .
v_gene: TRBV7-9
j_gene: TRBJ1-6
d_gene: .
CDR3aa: CASGEWTANSPLHF
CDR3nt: TGTGCCAGCGGGGAATGGACAGCCAATTCACCCCTCCACTTT

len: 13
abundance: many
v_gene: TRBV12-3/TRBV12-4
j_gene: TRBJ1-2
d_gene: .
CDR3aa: CASSLGGGAGYTF
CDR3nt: TGTGCCAGCAGCTTGGGGGGAGGGGCTGGCTACACCTTC

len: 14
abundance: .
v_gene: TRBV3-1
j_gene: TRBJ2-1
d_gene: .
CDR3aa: CASSQVGGASEQFF
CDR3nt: TGTGCCAGCAGCCAAGTAGGCGGTGCGAGTGAGCAGTTCTTC

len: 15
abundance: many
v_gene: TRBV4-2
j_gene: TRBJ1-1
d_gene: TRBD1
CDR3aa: CASSQVGQGNTEAFF
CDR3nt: TGTGCCAGCAGCCAGGTAGGACAGGGGAACACTGAAGCTTTCTTT

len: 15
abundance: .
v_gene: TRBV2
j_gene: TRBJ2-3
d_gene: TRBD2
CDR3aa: CASRTGTSGGDTQYF
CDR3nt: TGTGCCAGCAGGACCGGGACTAGCGGGGGCGATACGCAGTATTTT

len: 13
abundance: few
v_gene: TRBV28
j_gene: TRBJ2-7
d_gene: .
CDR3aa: CASKPGTLYEQYF
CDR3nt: TGTGCCAGCAAACCCGGGACCTTATACGAGCAGTACTTC

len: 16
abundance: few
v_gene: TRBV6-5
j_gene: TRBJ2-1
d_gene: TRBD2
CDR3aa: CASSYTTSGRGNEQFF
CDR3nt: TGTGCCAGCAGTTACACCACTAGCGGGAGAGGGAATGAGCAGTTCTTC

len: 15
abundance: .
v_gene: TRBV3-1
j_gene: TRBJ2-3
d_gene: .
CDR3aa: CASSQDGQGTDTQYF
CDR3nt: TGTGCCAGCAGCCAAGATGGCCAGGGGACAGATACGCAGTATTTT

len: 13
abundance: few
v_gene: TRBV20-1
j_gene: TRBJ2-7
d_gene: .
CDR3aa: CSATRDGTYEQYF
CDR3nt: TGCAGTGCTACCCGGGACGGAACCTACGAGCAGTACTTC

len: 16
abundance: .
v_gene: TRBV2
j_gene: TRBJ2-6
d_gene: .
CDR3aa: CASSAGIASGANVLTF
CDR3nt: TGTGCCAGCAGTGCCGGGATCGCCTCTGGGGCCAACGTCCTGACTTTC

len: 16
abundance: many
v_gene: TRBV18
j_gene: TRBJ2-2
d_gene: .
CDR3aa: CASSPRRSSNTGELFF
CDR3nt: TGTGCCAGCTCACCACGAAGGTCCTCGAACACCGGGGAGCTGTTTTTT

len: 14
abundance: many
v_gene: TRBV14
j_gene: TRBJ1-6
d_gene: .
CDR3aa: CASSRGQYNSPLHF
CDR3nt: TGTGCCAGCAGCCGGGGACAATATAATTCACCCCTCCACTTT

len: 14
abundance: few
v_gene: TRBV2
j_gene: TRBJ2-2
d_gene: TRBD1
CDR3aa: CASSPDRGGGELFF
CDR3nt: TGTGCCAGCAGCCCGGACAGGGGTGGCGGGGAGCTGTTTTTT

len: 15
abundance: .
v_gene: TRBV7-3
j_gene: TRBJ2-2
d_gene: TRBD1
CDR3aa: CASSLQGEGTGELFF
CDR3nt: TGTGCCAGCAGCTTACAGGGGGAAGGCACCGGGGAGCTGTTTTTT

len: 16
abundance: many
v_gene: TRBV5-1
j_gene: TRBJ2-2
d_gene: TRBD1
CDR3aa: CASSPLTTGATGELFF
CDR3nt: TGCGCCAGCAGCCCTCTCACTACAGGGGCCACCGGGGAGCTGTTTTTT